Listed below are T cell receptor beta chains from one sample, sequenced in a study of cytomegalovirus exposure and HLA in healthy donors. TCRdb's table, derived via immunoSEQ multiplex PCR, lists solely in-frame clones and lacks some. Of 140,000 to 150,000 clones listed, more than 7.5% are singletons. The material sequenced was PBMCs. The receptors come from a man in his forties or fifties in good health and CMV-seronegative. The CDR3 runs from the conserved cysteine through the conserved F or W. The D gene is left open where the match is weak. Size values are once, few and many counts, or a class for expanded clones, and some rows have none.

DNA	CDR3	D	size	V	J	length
TGCGCCAGCAGCTTGGCCGGGACAGGGAACACAGATACGCAGTATTTT	CASSLAGTGNTDTQYF	TRBD1	few	TRBV5-1	TRBJ2-3	16
TGTGCCAGCAGTTTGCCTGACGGGAATGTTGAAAAACTGTTTTTT	CASSLPDGNVEKLFF	NA	NA	TRBV28	TRBJ1-4	15
TGTGCCAGCATCACCGAGGGATTCGGGGAGCTGTTTTTT	CASITEGFGELFF	NA	few	TRBV2	TRBJ2-2	13
TGTGCCACCAGCAGAGCGCCTAGGACAGGGGATGGCTACACCTTC	CATSRAPRTGDGYTF	TRBD1	few	TRBV15	TRBJ1-2	15
TGTGCCAGCAGCTTAGAGGACAGGGTGACTGAAGCTTTCTTT	CASSLEDRVTEAFF	TRBD1	few	TRBV11-2	TRBJ1-1	14
TGTGCCAGCAGTGACACAGAATACTATGGCTACACCTTC	CASSDTEYYGYTF	NA	few	TRBV6-1	TRBJ1-2	13
TGTGCCAGCAGGTTGAGCGGGGAGTCCTACAATGAGCAGTTCTTC	CASRLSGESYNEQFF	TRBD2	NA	TRBV5-5	TRBJ2-1	15
TGTGCCAGCAGCCTCAGGACTAGCGGGGGGGCCGGGGAGCTGTTTTTT	CASSLRTSGGAGELFF	TRBD2	NA	TRBV11-3	TRBJ2-2	16
TGTGCCAGCAGCAAGGGGGACAGAGCGAACACCGGGGAGCTGTTTTTT	CASSKGDRANTGELFF	TRBD1	few	TRBV5-8	TRBJ2-2	16
TGTGCCAGCAGTTACTTCTCGCTTGGACAGAACTATGGCTACACCTTC	CASSYFSLGQNYGYTF	NA	few	TRBV6-5	TRBJ1-2	16
TGTGCCAGCAGCTTCTCGAGCTCTGGGGCCAACGTCCTGACTTTC	CASSFSSSGANVLTF	NA	few	TRBV5-8	TRBJ2-6	15